The 13 T cell receptor beta chains reported below all come from one sample, sequenced in a study of blood T cell repertoires in COVID-19 (dated by TCRdb to about 2020). Library construction relied on the immunoSEQ multiplex PCR assay. Here the immuneACCESS table is served through TCRdb, limited to in-frame sequences with V and J called. Missing clones are a known gap in these copies; in checked studies unresolved V genes cover under half, and the rest lacks a known reason. Here the sample has 70,000 to 90,000 clones; 78% occur a single time. Roughly 15% of the sample lies in the top ten. Sample: peripheral blood. Every receptor here comes from a human donor in a cohort sampled during active COVID-19.

The V gene is TRBV7-9, the J gene TRBJ1-6; 8 bases are shared with TRBD1. Unmatched junction bases numbered 7, after V lost 5 bases and J lost 10 bases. The CDR3 covers 14 residues. CDR1 SEHNR and CDR2 FQNEAQ come from the germline V gene (reference sequence). This CDR3 reads CASSPDRAGSPLHF. CDR3 DNA: TGTGCCAGCAGCCCGGACAGGGCAGGATCACCCCTCCACTTT.

The chain uses TRBV5-1 and TRBJ1-2; D may be TRBD1 (6 bases). Trimming took 4 bases from V and 8 from J, leaving 18 bases between them. CDR1 and CDR2 from the germline V gene are SGHRS and YFSETQ. The CDR3 is 14 residues long. In DNA form, the CDR3 reads TGCGCCAGCAGCCCCAAGGGGGTGCCCGGGGGCTACACCTTC. Translation: CASSPKGVPGGYTF.

This clone was counted a few times. The rearrangement links TRBV19 to TRBJ1-2; possibly TRBD1 for D (5 bases). Germline loops: CDR1 LNHDA, CDR2 SQIVND (reference sequence). This CDR3 spans 15 amino acids. V was shortened by 3 bases and J by 0 bases, with 11 bases between the two germline ends. The chain's CDR3 is CASSIDRLANYGYTF. In DNA form, the CDR3 reads TGTGCCAGTAGTATTGACAGACTTGCTAACTATGGCTACACCTTC.

The chain combines TRBV19 with TRBJ2-7, with D possibly being TRBD1 (5 bases). There are 15 residues in the CDR3. CDR1 and CDR2 from the germline V gene are LNHDA and SQIVND (reference sequence). Trimming pared 10 bases from V and 1 base from J, leaving 20 bases between. In nucleotides, the CDR3 is TGTGCCACCTCCCACCCACCCACAGGATCCTACGAGCAGTACTTC. Translating gives CATSHPPTGSYEQYF. Full variable domain (missing parts from reference TRBV19 and TRBJ2-7): DGGITQSPKYLFRKEGQNVTLSCEQNLNHDAMYWYRQDPGQGLRLIYYSQIVNDFQKGDIAEGYSVSREKKESFPLTVTSAQKNPTAFYLCATSHPPTGSYEQYFGPGTRLTVT.

V is TRBV5-6 and J is TRBJ1-4; TRBD1 agrees at 7 bases. The CDR3 has 14 amino acids. Germline V gene data show CDR1 as SGHDT and CDR2 as YYEEEE. With V trimmed by 2 bases and J by 3 bases, 1 base remained unmatched. The CDR3 here is CASSFRGSNEKLFF. Written as DNA, the CDR3 is TGTGCCAGCAGCTTCAGGGGGTCTAATGAAAAACTGTTTTTT.

The V gene is TRBV29-1, the J gene TRBJ2-2; tentative D call: TRBD1 (6 bases). V lost 7 bases and J 3 bases, leaving 15 bases between the germline ends. The CDR3 has 14 amino acids. Per germline, CDR1 SQVTM and CDR2 ANQGSEA. The CDR3 nucleotides read TGCAGCGCCCTGGACAGTCGTTACACCGGGGAGCTGTTTTTT. As protein: CSALDSRYTGELFF.

V is TRBV19 and J is TRBJ1-2; weak D call: TRBD1 (6 bases). The germline V gene has CDR1 LNHDA and CDR2 SQIVND (reference sequence). This CDR3 contains 13 residues. The ends were cut back, 6 bases at V and 4 bases at J, with 12 bases in the middle. DNA of the CDR3: TGTGCCAGTAGGGCGGACAGAGCCTATGGCTACACCTTC. As protein: CASRADRAYGYTF.

V and J are TRBV20-1 and TRBJ2-5; D unresolved. The germline gives CDR1 DFQATT, CDR2 SNEGSKA (reference sequence). V gave up 2 bases and J gave up 6 bases, with 7 bases separating them. The CDR3 runs 11 residues. In DNA, the CDR3 is TGCAGTGCTAGACCCGAGAAGACCCAGTACTTC. As protein: CSARPEKTQYF.

V gene TRBV7-9 combines with J gene TRBJ2-1, with D possibly TRBD1 on 5 matching bases. The V and J ends lost 5 bases and 7 bases respectively, with 18 bases between them. Germline V gene lookup returns CDR1 SEHNR and CDR2 FQNEAQ (reference sequence). The CDR3 sequence is 15 residues long. The CDR3 spells CASSPPFRVGNEQFF. CDR3 sequence (DNA): TGTGCCAGCAGCCCACCTTTCAGGGTGGGGAATGAGCAGTTCTTC.

The V call is TRBV5-1, the J call TRBJ2-1, with 13 bases fitting TRBD2. The CDR3 is 15 residues long. V lost 4 bases to trimming and J lost 11 bases; unmatched junction nucleotides: 9. The germline gives CDR1 SGHRS, CDR2 YFSETQ. The CDR3 bases are TGCGCCAGCAGCGACCGAACTAGCGGGGGGGGAAAGCAGTTCTTC. Translation gives CASSDRTSGGGKQFF.

The chain combines TRBV19 with TRBJ1-1; D is possibly TRBD1 (6 bases). The CDR3 loop spans 14 amino acids. The V end was cut by 6 bases, the J end by 3 bases, with 14 bases between. Germline-derived CDR1 and CDR2 are LNHDA and SQIVND (reference sequence). This chain's CDR3 is CASRIQGGYTEAFF. CDR3 in DNA: TGTGCCAGTAGGATACAGGGTGGATACACTGAAGCTTTCTTT.

The chain combines TRBV14 with TRBJ2-1; TRBD1 might be the D (6 bases). This CDR3 has 17 residues. In germline, CDR1 is SGHDN, CDR2 FVKESK. Trimming removed 3 bases at V and 5 bases at J, with 20 bases between. CDR3 nucleotide sequence: TGTGCCAGCAGCCACGCCGGGACACATACTTCGAACAATGAGCAGTTCTTC. Translation: CASSHAGTHTSNNEQFF.

This chain uses TRBV9 with TRBJ2-3, with 10 nucleotides matching TRBD1. Germline values: CDR1 SGDLS, CDR2 YYNGEE. The CDR3 is 17 residues long. The V and J ends lost 2 bases and 3 bases, in that order; junction bases with no gene match: 9. CDR3 sequence: CASSVGPGTGETDTQYF. The CDR3 nucleotides read TGTGCCAGCAGCGTGGGACCCGGGACAGGGGAAACAGATACGCAGTATTTT.